The following is a T cell receptor (beta chain) sequence with its context. The data stem from a study of blood T cell repertoires in COVID-19. Study as a whole: Samples came from the United States, Italy and Spain, spanning acute and convalescent COVID-19. From T cells, B-cell-depleted T cells, or PBMCs came the material, which was cDNA or gDNA.

V lost 1 base and J lost 2, with 15 bases in between. The CDR3 extends over 18 amino acids. Germline CDR1 is KGHSH and CDR2 is LQKENI. In the authors' workflow: By means of reference gene primer amplification, nucleated cell counts were estimated. The assay was immunoSEQ multiplex PCR, and TCRdb's table has in-frame clones only and misses some. V and J calls plus clone size are reproduced from that table; the DNA served to infer D and trimming. The sample lists about 370,000 clones; more than 70% were seen once. Sequencing was carried out using peripheral blood. V is TRBV18 and J is TRBJ1-6; a possible D gene is TRBD1 (5 bases). The TCR sequence derives from a woman younger than 45 with COVID-19, enrolled during active disease. The DNA of the CDR3 is TGTGCCAGCTCACCACGGGGCCGAAATGTAGCCTATAATTCACCCCTCCACTTT. Protein: CASSPRGRNVAYNSPLHF.